The TCR beta chain described here comes from a study of T cells after yellow fever vaccination. Looking at the study overall: With SMART-Seq v4 Ultra Low Input, the fractions containing low cell numbers were prepared.

By 5'RACE template switching, TCR cDNA was produced, with a universal primer site and UMIs added in the process. One entry per CDR3 protein, called by TCRdb with MiXCR from the 5' RACE reads. Altogether some 560,000 distinct CDR3 sequences are present, about a sixth being singletons, with the ten largest covering 17%. The CDR3 loop spans 21 amino acids. Regarding the study as a whole: Reappearance after the booster was seen for most primary-vaccination clones, at 95% to 96% CD4 and around 88% CD8. A small share of clonotypes appeared in both CD4 and CD8 compartments.

Details on this clonotype: What it binds is unknown.

The chain is built from TRBV21-1 and TRBJ1-5; TRBD1, the table's D call, was not compared with the DNA. TRBV21-1 is deemed a pseudogene. The source material was PBMCs, sampled 5 days after the first yellow fever vaccination. The TCR originated in a man younger than 35 who received the YFV17D yellow fever vaccine. Written as DNA, the CDR3 is TGTGCCAGCAGCAAAGCGCTTAACCCGGGAGCCGGATTTGATAGCAATCAGCCCCAGCATTTT. Its translation is CASSKALNPGAGFDSNQPQHF.